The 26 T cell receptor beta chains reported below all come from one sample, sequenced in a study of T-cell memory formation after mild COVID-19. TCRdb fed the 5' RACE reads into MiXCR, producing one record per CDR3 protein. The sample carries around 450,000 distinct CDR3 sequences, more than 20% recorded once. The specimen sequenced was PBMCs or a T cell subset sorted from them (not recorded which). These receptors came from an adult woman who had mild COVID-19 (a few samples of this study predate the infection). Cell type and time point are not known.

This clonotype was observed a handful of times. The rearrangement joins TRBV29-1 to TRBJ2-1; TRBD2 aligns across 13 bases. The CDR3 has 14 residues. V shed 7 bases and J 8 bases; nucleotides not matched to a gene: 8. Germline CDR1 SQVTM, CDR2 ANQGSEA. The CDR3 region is CSAGLAGVSDEQFF. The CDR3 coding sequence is TGCAGCGCCGGACTAGCGGGAGTTAGCGATGAGCAGTTCTTC.

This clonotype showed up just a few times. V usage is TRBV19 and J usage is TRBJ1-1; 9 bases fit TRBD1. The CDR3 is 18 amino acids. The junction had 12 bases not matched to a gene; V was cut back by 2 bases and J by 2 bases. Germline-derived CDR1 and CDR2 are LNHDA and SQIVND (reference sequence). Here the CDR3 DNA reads TGTGCCAGTAGTATAACGTGGCGGGGACAGGGAACTAACACTGAAGCTTTCTTT. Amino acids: CASSITWRGQGTNTEAFF. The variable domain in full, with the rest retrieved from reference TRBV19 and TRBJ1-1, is DGGITQSPKYLFRKEGQNVTLSCEQNLNHDAMYWYRQDPGQGLRLIYYSQIVNDFQKGDIAEGYSVSREKKESFPLTVTSAQKNPTAFYLCASSITWRGQGTNTEAFFGQGTRLTVV.

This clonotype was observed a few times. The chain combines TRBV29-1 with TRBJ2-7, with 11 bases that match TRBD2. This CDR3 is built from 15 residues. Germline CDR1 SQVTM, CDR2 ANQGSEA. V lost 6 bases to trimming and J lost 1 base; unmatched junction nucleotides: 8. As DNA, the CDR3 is TGCAGCGTCGTCCCCGGGACTAGCGGATCCTACGAGCAGTACTTC. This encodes CSVVPGTSGSYEQYF.

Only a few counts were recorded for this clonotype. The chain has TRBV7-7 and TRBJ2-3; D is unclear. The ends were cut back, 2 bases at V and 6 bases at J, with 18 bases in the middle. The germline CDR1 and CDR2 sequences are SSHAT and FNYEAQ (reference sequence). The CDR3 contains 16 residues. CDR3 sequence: CASSLKPRPFSDTQYF. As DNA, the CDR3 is TGTGCCAGCAGCTTAAAGCCCAGGCCGTTTTCGGATACGCAGTATTTT. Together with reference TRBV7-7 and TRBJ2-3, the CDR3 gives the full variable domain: GAGVSQSPRYKVTKRGQDVTLRCDPISSHATLYWYQQALGQGPEFLTYFNYEAQPDKSGLPSDRFSAERPEGSISTLTIQRTEQRDSAMYRCASSLKPRPFSDTQYFGPGTRLTVL.

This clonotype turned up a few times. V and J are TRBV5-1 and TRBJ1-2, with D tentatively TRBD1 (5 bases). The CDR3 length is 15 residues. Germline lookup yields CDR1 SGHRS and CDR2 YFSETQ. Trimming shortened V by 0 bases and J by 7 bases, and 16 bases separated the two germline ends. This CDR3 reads CASSLGQETGAGYTF. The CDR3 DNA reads TGCGCCAGCAGCTTGGGCCAAGAAACAGGAGCTGGCTACACCTTC.

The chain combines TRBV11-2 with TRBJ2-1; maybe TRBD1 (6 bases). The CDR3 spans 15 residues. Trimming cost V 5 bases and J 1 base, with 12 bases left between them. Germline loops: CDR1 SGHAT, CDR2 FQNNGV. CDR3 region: CASSLGHISYNEQFF. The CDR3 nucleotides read TGTGCCAGCAGCCTGGGACACATTTCCTACAATGAGCAGTTCTTC.

The chain's CDR3 is CSVAGSPSPGANVLTF. CDR3 nucleotides: TGCAGCGTTGCTGGCAGTCCCTCGCCCGGGGCCAACGTCCTGACTTTC. The rearrangement uses TRBV29-1 and TRBJ2-6; D remains unclear. Germline V gene lookup returns CDR1 SQVTM and CDR2 ANQGSEA. Trimming shortened V by 4 bases and J by 4 bases, and 17 bases separated the two germline ends. This CDR3 has 16 amino acids.

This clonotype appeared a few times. CDR3: CATSDRDSGRATGELFF. The CDR3 region has the DNA TGTGCCACCAGTGACCGGGATAGCGGGAGAGCTACCGGGGAGCTGTTTTTT. J is TRBJ2-2 and V is TRBV24-1, with TRBD2 matching 9 bases. The trim removed 4 bases at V and 5 bases at J, leaving 10 bases unmatched. The CDR3 is made up of 17 amino acids. Germline V gives CDR1 KGHDR, CDR2 SFDVKD.

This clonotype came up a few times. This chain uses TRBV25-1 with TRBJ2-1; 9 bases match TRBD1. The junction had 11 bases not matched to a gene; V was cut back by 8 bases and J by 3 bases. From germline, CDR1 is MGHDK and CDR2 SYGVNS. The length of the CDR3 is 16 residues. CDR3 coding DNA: TGTGCCAGCGGGGGGCACCGGGACAGGGACTACAATGAGCAGTTCTTC. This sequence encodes CASGGHRDRDYNEQFF.

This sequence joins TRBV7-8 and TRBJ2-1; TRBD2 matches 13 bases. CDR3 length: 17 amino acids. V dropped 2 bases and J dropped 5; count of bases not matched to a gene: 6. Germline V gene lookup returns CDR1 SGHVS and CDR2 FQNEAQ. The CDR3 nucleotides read TGTGCCAGCAGCTTATTCCTGACTAGCGGGGGGAACAATGAGCAGTTCTTC. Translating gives CASSLFLTSGGNNEQFF.

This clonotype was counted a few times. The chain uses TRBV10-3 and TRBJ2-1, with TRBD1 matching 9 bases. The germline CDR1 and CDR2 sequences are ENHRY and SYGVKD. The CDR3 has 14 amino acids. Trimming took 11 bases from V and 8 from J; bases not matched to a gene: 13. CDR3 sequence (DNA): TGTGCCCCCACCCCGACAGGGGGAGGAGATGAGCAGTTCTTC. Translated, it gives CAPTPTGGGDEQFF.

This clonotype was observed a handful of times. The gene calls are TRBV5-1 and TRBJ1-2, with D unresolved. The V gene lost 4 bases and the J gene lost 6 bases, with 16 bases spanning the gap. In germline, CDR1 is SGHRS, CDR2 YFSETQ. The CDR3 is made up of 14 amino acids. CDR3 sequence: CASSRVAEEDGYTF. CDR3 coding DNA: TGCGCCAGCAGCCGCGTGGCGGAGGAAGATGGCTACACCTTC.

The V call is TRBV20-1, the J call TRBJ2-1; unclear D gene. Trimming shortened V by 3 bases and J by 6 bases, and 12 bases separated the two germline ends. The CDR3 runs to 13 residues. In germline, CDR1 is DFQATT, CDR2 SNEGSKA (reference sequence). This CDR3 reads CSASNPQSNEQFF. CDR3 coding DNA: TGCAGTGCTAGCAACCCCCAGTCCAATGAGCAGTTCTTC.

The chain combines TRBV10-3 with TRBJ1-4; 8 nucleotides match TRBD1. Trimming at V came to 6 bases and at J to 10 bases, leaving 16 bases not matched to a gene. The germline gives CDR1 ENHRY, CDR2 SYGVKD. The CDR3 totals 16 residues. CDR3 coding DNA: TGTGCCATCAGCCAGGCCCAGACAGGGGTGGACGGAAAACTGTTTTTT. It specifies CAISQAQTGVDGKLFF.

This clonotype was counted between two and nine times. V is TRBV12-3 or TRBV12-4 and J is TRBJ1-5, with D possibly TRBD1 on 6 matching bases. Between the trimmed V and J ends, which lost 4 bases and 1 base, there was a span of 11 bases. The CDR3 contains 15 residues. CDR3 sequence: CASSSDRRSNQPQHF. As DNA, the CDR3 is TGTGCCAGCAGTTCTGACAGGAGAAGCAATCAGCCCCAGCATTTT.

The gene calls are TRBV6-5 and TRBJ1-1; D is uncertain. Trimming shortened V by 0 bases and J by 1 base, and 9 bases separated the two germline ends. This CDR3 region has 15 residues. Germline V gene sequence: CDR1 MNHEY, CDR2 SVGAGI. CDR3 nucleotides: TGTGCCAGCAGTTACTCGAAACCCAAGAACACTGAAGCTTTCTTT. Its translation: CASSYSKPKNTEAFF.

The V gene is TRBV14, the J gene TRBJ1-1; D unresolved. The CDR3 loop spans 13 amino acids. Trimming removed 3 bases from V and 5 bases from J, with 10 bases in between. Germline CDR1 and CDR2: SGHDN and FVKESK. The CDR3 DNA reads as TGTGCCAGCAGCCATAAGGGTTTAACTGAAGCTTTCTTT. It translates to CASSHKGLTEAFF.

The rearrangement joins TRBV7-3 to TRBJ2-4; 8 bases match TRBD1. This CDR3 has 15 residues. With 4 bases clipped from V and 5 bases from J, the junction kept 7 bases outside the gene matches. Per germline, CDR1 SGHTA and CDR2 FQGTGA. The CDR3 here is CASSSLPGQENIQYF. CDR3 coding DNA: TGTGCCAGCAGCTCGTTACCGGGACAGGAAAACATTCAGTACTTC. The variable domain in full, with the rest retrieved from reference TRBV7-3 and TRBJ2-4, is GAGVSQTPSNKVTEKGKYVELRCDPISGHTALYWYRQSLGQGPEFLIYFQGTGAADDSGLPNDRFFAVRPEGSVSTLKIQRTERGDSAVYLCASSSLPGQENIQYFGAGTRLSVL.

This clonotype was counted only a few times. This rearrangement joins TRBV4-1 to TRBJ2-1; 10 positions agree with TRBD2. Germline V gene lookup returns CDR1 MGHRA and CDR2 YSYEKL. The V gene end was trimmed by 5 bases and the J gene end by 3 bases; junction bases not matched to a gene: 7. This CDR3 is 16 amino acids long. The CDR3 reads CASSRDGLADYNEQFF. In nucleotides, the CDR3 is TGCGCCAGCAGCAGAGATGGACTAGCGGACTACAATGAGCAGTTCTTC.

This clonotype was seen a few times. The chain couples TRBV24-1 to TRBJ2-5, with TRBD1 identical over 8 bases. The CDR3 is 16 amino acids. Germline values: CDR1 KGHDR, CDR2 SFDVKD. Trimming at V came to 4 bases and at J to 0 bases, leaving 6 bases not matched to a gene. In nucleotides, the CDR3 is TGTGCCACCAGTGAGGGTTCGACAGGGGACCAAGAGACCCAGTACTTC. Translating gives CATSEGSTGDQETQYF.

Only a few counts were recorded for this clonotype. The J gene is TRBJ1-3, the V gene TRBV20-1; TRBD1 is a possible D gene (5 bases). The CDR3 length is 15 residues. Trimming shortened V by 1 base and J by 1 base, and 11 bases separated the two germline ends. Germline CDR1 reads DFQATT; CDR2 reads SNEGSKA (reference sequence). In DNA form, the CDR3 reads TGCAGTGCTAGAGCCCTCGGGACTTCTGGAAACACCATATATTTT. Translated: CSARALGTSGNTIYF.

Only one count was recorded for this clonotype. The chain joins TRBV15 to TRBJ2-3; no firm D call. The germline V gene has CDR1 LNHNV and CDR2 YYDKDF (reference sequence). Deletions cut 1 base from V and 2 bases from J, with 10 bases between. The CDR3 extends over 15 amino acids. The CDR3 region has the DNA TGTGCCACCAGCAGAGTTCTAGTAACCACAGATACGCAGTATTTT. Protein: CATSRVLVTTDTQYF.

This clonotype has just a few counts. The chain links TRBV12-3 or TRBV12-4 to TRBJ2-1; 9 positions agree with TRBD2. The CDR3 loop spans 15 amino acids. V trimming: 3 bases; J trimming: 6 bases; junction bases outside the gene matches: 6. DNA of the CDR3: TGTGCCAGCAGTTTTATAGCGGGAGCCGGCAATGAGCAGTTCTTC. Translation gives CASSFIAGAGNEQFF.

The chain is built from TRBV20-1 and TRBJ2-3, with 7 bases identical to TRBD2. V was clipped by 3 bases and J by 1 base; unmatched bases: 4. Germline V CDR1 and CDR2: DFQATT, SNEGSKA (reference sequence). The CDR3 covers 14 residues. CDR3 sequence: CSASPGLRTDTQYF. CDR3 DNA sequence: TGCAGTGCTAGTCCGGGACTACGCACAGATACGCAGTATTTT.

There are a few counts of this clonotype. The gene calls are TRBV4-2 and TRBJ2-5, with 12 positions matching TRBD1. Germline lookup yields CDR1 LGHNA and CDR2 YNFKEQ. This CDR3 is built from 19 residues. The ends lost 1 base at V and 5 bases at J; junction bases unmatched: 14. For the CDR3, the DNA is TGTGCCAGCAGCCAAGGGAGCAGAGACCTCGGGACAGGGGGCGAGACCCAGTACTTC. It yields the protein CASSQGSRDLGTGGETQYF.

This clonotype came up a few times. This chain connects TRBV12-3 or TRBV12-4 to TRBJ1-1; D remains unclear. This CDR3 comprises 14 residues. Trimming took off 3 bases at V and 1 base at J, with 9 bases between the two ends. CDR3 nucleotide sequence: TGTGCCAGCAGTTTTGCGCCCTCGAACACTGAAGCTTTCTTT. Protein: CASSFAPSNTEAFF.